These 15 T cell receptor beta chains originate from one sample sequenced in a study of cytomegalovirus exposure and HLA in healthy donors. The PCR employed 60 Vbeta primers together with 13 Jbeta primers. Clones were read by immunoSEQ multiplex PCR, and TCRdb kept only the in-frame ones, dropping some. This table holds about 110,000 clones, about 80% found once. Sequenced sample: PBMCs. The receptors were gathered from a middle-aged woman in good health and CMV-seronegative.

This clone has just one count. The V gene is TRBV9, the J gene TRBJ1-1; 7 bases match TRBD1. J gave up 3 bases and V 6 bases, and 5 bases lay outside the gene matches. The CDR3 spans 13 residues. Germline CDR1 SGDLS, CDR2 YYNGEE. The chain's CDR3 is CASIGQGDTEAFF. CDR3 nucleotide sequence: TGTGCCAGCATCGGTCAGGGGGACACTGAAGCTTTCTTT.

The J gene is TRBJ2-1, the V gene TRBV7-2; 9 bases agree with TRBD2. The CDR3 extends over 16 amino acids. Germline loops: CDR1 SGHTA, CDR2 FQGNSA. V lost 7 bases and J lost 6; bases outside the gene matches: 13. CDR3 region: CASKLPGGRAVNEQFF. DNA for the CDR3: TGTGCCAGCAAGCTTCCTGGCGGGAGGGCCGTCAATGAGCAGTTCTTC.

This clone was detected only once. The rearrangement joins TRBV28 to TRBJ1-6; D may be TRBD1 (6 bases). Germline V gene lookup returns CDR1 MDHEN and CDR2 SYDVKM. V lost 7 bases and J 8 bases, leaving 12 bases between the germline ends. This CDR3 spans 13 amino acids. CDR3 residues: CASKWTEYSPLHF. The CDR3 region has the DNA TGTGCCAGCAAATGGACAGAGTATTCACCCCTCCACTTT.

In its sample, this clone was seen once. The chain recombines TRBV28 with TRBJ2-3; 8 nucleotides align to TRBD2. Germline CDR1 is MDHEN and CDR2 is SYDVKM. CDR3 length equals 17 residues. The V segment lost 8 bases and the J segment 0 bases; nucleotides outside the gene matches: 13. CDR3 sequence reads: CASGDHLAGRSTDTQYF. The CDR3 DNA sequence: TGTGCCAGCGGCGACCACTTAGCGGGGAGAAGCACAGATACGCAGTATTTT. The full variable domain, with the rest looked up from reference TRBV28 and TRBJ2-3, is DVKVTQSSRYLVKRTGEKVFLECVQDMDHENMFWYRQDPGLGLRLIYFSYDVKMKEKGDIPEGYSVSREKKERFSLILESASTNQTSMYLCASGDHLAGRSTDTQYFGPGTRLTVL.

The rearrangement uses TRBV27 and TRBJ1-6; D remains unclear. Trimming pared 6 bases from V and 4 bases from J, leaving 7 bases between. Per the germline V gene, CDR1 is MNHEY and CDR2 is SMNVEV (reference sequence). CDR3 length: 13 amino acids. Written as DNA, the CDR3 is TGTGCCAGCAGCCAGCGGTATAATTCACCCCTCCACTTT. Residues: CASSQRYNSPLHF.

CDR3 region: CATSRDLGGVDYGYTF. The CDR3 nucleotides are TGTGCCACCAGCAGAGATCTCGGAGGGGTAGACTATGGCTACACCTTC. The rearrangement uses TRBV15 and TRBJ1-2; tentatively, D is TRBD1 (5 bases). The germline V gene encodes CDR1 LNHNV and CDR2 YYDKDF (reference sequence). The CDR3 sequence is 16 residues long. The germline V and J ends were trimmed by 0 bases and 3 bases, with 14 bases remaining between them.

V is TRBV27 and J is TRBJ1-6; TRBD1 matches at 7 bases. The V gene's germline CDR1 is MNHEY and CDR2 SMNVEV (reference sequence). This CDR3 contains 14 residues. Trimming removed 5 bases from V and 4 bases from J; junction bases left unmatched: 2. The CDR3 nucleotides are TGTGCCAGCAGTCGACAGGGTTATAATTCACCCCTCCACTTT. Translated: CASSRQGYNSPLHF.

The V gene is TRBV28, the J gene TRBJ2-7; TRBD1 matches 9 bases. Germline V gene sequence: CDR1 MDHEN, CDR2 SYDVKM. The CDR3 has 13 residues. Trimming cost V 7 bases and J 4 bases; bases outside gene matches: 5. CDR3 in DNA: TGTGCCAGCACCTTGGACAGGGGATACGAGCAGTACTTC. Translating gives CASTLDRGYEQYF. Together with reference TRBV28 and TRBJ2-7, the CDR3 gives the full variable domain: DVKVTQSSRYLVKRTGEKVFLECVQDMDHENMFWYRQDPGLGLRLIYFSYDVKMKEKGDIPEGYSVSREKKERFSLILESASTNQTSMYLCASTLDRGYEQYFGPGTRLTVT.

This chain uses TRBV10-2 with TRBJ1-2; D might be TRBD1 (5 bases). The V end was cut by 4 bases, the J end by 5 bases, with 8 bases between. The CDR3 is made up of 12 amino acids. Germline CDR1 and CDR2: WSHSY and SAAADI. The CDR3 region is CASSGQSYGYTF. The DNA of the CDR3 is TGCGCCAGCAGTGGACAGTCTTATGGCTACACCTTC.

This chain connects TRBV7-9 to TRBJ2-5, with D possibly matching TRBD1 (6 bases). V was pared by 4 bases and J by 2 bases, with 8 bases between. The CDR3 consists of 13 residues. Germline CDR1 is SEHNR and CDR2 is FQNEAQ (reference sequence). The CDR3 loop reads CASSSQGQETQYF. CDR3 sequence (DNA): TGTGCCAGCAGCTCTCAGGGGCAAGAGACCCAGTACTTC.

This chain uses TRBV5-1 with TRBJ2-7; D unresolved. The V end was cut by 3 bases, the J end by 6 bases, with 13 bases between. CDR3 length: 13 residues. CDR1 SGHRS and CDR2 YFSETQ come from the germline V gene. The CDR3 DNA is TGCGCCAGCAGCTATAGTCAGGAAGGCGAGCAGTACTTC. Translation gives CASSYSQEGEQYF.

This sequence joins TRBV6-5 and TRBJ1-4, with a weak D call TRBD1 (5 bases). Germline V gene lookup returns CDR1 MNHEY and CDR2 SVGAGI. The V end was cut by 5 bases, the J end by 4 bases, with 14 bases between. The CDR3 is 15 amino acids. CDR3 sequence (DNA): TGTGCCAGCAGTCCACGGGGGATGGGTAATGAAAAACTGTTTTTT. Translating gives CASSPRGMGNEKLFF.

The chain has TRBV4-3 and TRBJ2-5, with D unclear. Germline V gene sequence: CDR1 LGHNA, CDR2 YSLEER. The ends were cut back, 0 bases at V and 4 bases at J, with 6 bases in the middle. This CDR3 comprises 13 residues. Written as DNA, the CDR3 is TGCGCCAGCAGCCAAGATCACAGAGAGACCCAGTACTTC. Encoded protein: CASSQDHRETQYF.

This clone occurred a few times. V is TRBV4-1 and J is TRBJ2-1, with 7 bases fitting TRBD2. CDR3 size: 16 residues. Germline-derived CDR1 and CDR2 are MGHRA and YSYEKL. Trimming took 1 base from V and 2 from J; bases not matched to a gene: 5. The CDR3 bases are TGCGCCAGCAGCCAAGTACCCGGGAGGACCTACAATGAGCAGTTCTTC. This encodes CASSQVPGRTYNEQFF.

This clone came up once. V usage is TRBV7-2 and J usage is TRBJ1-6; D unresolved. Trimming took off 6 bases at V and 10 bases at J, with 13 bases between the two ends. Germline V gives CDR1 SGHTA, CDR2 FQGNSA. The CDR3 spans 13 residues. The CDR3 sequence: CASSLARGSPLHF. CDR3 DNA: TGTGCCAGCAGTCTCGCTCGGGGATCACCCCTCCACTTT. Supplemented by reference TRBV7-2 and TRBJ1-6, the full variable domain reads GAGVSQSPSNKVTEKGKDVELRCDPISGHTALYWYRQSLGQGLEFLIYFQGNSAPDKSGLPSDRFSAERTGGSVSTLTIQRTQQEDSAVYLCASSLARGSPLHFGNGTRLTVT.